This is a list of T cell receptor beta chains from one sample in a study of PD-L1 blockade in urothelial cancer. The protocol was immunoSEQ multiplex PCR, while the TCRdb copy is restricted to in-frame clones and leaves out a portion. The repertoire includes roughly 30,000 clones, roughly nine tenths of them detected once, and approximately 8.1% sits in the top ten. The sequences come from PBMCs, collected around atezolizumab (anti-PD-L1) treatment. The receptors stem from a man aged 80 or over with urothelial cancer. CDR3s include the opening cysteine and the closing phenylalanine or tryptophan. Each record gives: clone size, J gene, V gene, CDR3 protein. Clone size is given for some rows only: seen once, a few or many times, or a class if the clone is expanded.

clone size: NA
J gene: TRBJ2-2
V gene: TRBV7-2
CDR3 protein: CASSLYPPAGGGNTGELFF

clone size: once
J gene: TRBJ2-5
V gene: TRBV5-1
CDR3 protein: CASSLSRQVPYQETQYF

clone size: NA
J gene: TRBJ2-3
V gene: TRBV5-6
CDR3 protein: CASSWDTGGADTQYF

clone size: NA
J gene: TRBJ2-5
V gene: TRBV11-2
CDR3 protein: CASRPPGGETQYF

clone size: NA
J gene: TRBJ1-2
V gene: TRBV5-1
CDR3 protein: CASSLWSDSYGYTF

clone size: NA
J gene: TRBJ2-7
V gene: TRBV6-1
CDR3 protein: CASRTGLEQYF

clone size: NA
J gene: TRBJ1-2
V gene: TRBV11-2
CDR3 protein: CASSTQTQGAGYGYTF

clone size: few
J gene: TRBJ2-3
V gene: TRBV5-1
CDR3 protein: CASSNLGRGAATDTQYF

clone size: once
J gene: TRBJ1-1
V gene: TRBV18
CDR3 protein: CASSDRFSAFF

clone size: NA
J gene: TRBJ1-5
V gene: TRBV6-5
CDR3 protein: CASRGGARQPQHF

clone size: few
J gene: TRBJ2-3
V gene: TRBV5-1
CDR3 protein: CASSPFGGRDTDTQYF

clone size: once
J gene: TRBJ2-7
V gene: TRBV14
CDR3 protein: CASSPNPGQSYEQYF

clone size: NA
J gene: TRBJ2-2
V gene: TRBV7-2
CDR3 protein: CASSKSLGDTGELFF

clone size: NA
J gene: TRBJ2-3
V gene: TRBV29-1
CDR3 protein: CSVEARLVDTQYF

clone size: few
J gene: TRBJ2-7
V gene: TRBV10-2
CDR3 protein: CASSQQGARNEQYF

clone size: NA
J gene: TRBJ2-7
V gene: TRBV19
CDR3 protein: CASSMEAGAYEQYF

clone size: NA
J gene: TRBJ1-2
V gene: TRBV6-5
CDR3 protein: CASSYSTANYGYTF

clone size: NA
J gene: TRBJ1-1
V gene: TRBV7-6
CDR3 protein: CASSVTGNTEAFF

clone size: once
J gene: TRBJ1-4
V gene: TRBV7-9
CDR3 protein: CASSWGGLSNEKLFF

clone size: few
J gene: TRBJ2-7
V gene: TRBV10-3
CDR3 protein: CAISTGTYEQYF